A single sample gave rise to the 27 T cell receptor beta chains below, sequenced in a study of T cell responses to AZD1222 COVID-19 vaccine. Assay: immunoSEQ multiplex PCR; the TCRdb copy retains only in-frame clones and omits some. The repertoire holds around 130,000 clones, 90% to 95% seen once, with 2.8% in the top ten. Sequences were derived from peripheral blood, sampled on day 0 of AZD1222 vaccination. All receptors derive from an adult in good health.

This clone appeared a single time. This chain links TRBV18 with TRBJ1-2, with 10 bases lining up with TRBD1. The trim removed 6 bases at V and 6 bases at J, leaving 4 bases unmatched. CDR1 is KGHSH and CDR2 is LQKENI in the germline V gene. The CDR3 contains 13 residues. The CDR3 region is CASSIGTGDGYTF. Here the CDR3 DNA reads TGTGCCAGCTCGATCGGGACAGGGGATGGCTACACCTTC.

The chain uses TRBV15 and TRBJ1-4, with a possible D match to TRBD1 (5 bases). Deletions cut 5 bases from V and 1 base from J, with 14 bases between. The CDR3 has 16 amino acids. The germline V gene encodes CDR1 LNHNV and CDR2 YYDKDF (reference sequence). CDR3 DNA sequence: TGTGCCACCAGCTTTTGGAGCGGGGGAACTAATGAAAAACTGTTTTTT. Its protein is CATSFWSGGTNEKLFF.

This chain joins TRBV19 and TRBJ1-5; unclear D gene. V lost 0 bases and J lost 6, with 6 bases in between. There are 13 residues in the CDR3. Germline-derived CDR1 and CDR2 are LNHDA and SQIVND (reference sequence). This chain's CDR3 is CASSIEWVQPQHF. For the CDR3, the DNA is TGTGCCAGTAGTATAGAGTGGGTTCAGCCCCAGCATTTT.

The V and J genes are TRBV5-4 and TRBJ1-1, with D tentatively TRBD1 (6 bases). Germline V gene sequence: CDR1 SGHNT, CDR2 YYREEE (reference sequence). This CDR3 contains 14 residues. V dropped 2 bases and J dropped 2 bases, with 10 bases sitting between them. CDR3 nucleotide sequence: TGTGCCAGCAGCTTAGGACAGAGAAACACTGAAGCTTTCTTT. It encodes CASSLGQRNTEAFF.

This clone came up once. This chain links TRBV29-1 with TRBJ1-5, with D unresolved. Between the trimmed V and J ends, which lost 5 bases and 1 base, there was a span of 6 bases. CDR3 length: 12 residues. Germline CDR1 is SQVTM and CDR2 is ANQGSEA. The CDR3: CSVRNSNQPQHF. As DNA, the CDR3 is TGCAGCGTTCGCAACAGCAATCAGCCCCAGCATTTT.

The rearrangement uses TRBV6-5 and TRBJ1-4; the D gene is possibly TRBD1 (5 bases). CDR1 MNHEY and CDR2 SVGAGI come from the germline V gene. This CDR3 is built from 14 residues. Trimming pared 8 bases from V and 6 bases from J, leaving 16 bases between. Here the CDR3 DNA reads TGTGCCAGCTCCAGGGATTGGGGGGATGAAAAACTGTTTTTT. It encodes CASSRDWGDEKLFF.

J is TRBJ2-1 and V is TRBV29-1; tentative D call: TRBD1 (6 bases). The ends were cut back, 4 bases at V and 6 bases at J, with 7 bases in the middle. This CDR3 has 11 residues. Germline loops: CDR1 SQVTM, CDR2 ANQGSEA. Here the CDR3 DNA reads TGCAGCGTTGCACAGGGCAATGAGCAGTTCTTC. Protein sequence: CSVAQGNEQFF.

This chain connects TRBV5-6 to TRBJ1-2, with TRBD1 matching 10 bases. Germline V gene sequence: CDR1 SGHDT, CDR2 YYEEEE. Trimming removed 4 bases from V and 2 bases from J; junction bases left unmatched: 5. The CDR3 totals 15 residues. CDR3 DNA: TGTGCCAGCAGCAAATGGACAGGGGGGAACTATGGCTACACCTTC. Translated, it gives CASSKWTGGNYGYTF.

The chain employs TRBV4-2 and TRBJ2-7; D uncertain. The CDR3 has 16 residues. Deletions cut 4 bases from V and 0 bases from J, with 16 bases between. Per the germline V gene, CDR1 is LGHNA and CDR2 is YNFKEQ. In nucleotides, the CDR3 is TGTGCCAGCAGCCGAACCGGGTCCCCGAGCTCCTACGAGCAGTACTTC. Protein: CASSRTGSPSSYEQYF.

The J gene is TRBJ2-2, the V gene TRBV9, with D hard to call. The CDR3 spans 14 residues. CDR1 SGDLS and CDR2 YYNGEE come from the germline V gene. Trimming took off 6 bases at V and 1 base at J, with 10 bases between the two ends. The CDR3 region has the DNA TGTGCCAGCACTCGAACGGGGAACACCGGGGAGCTGTTTTTT. Translating gives CASTRTGNTGELFF.

This chain joins TRBV7-2 and TRBJ1-1; D gene ambiguous. This CDR3 comprises 13 residues. The V end lost 8 bases, the J end lost 0 bases, and 10 bases lay between the germline ends. The V gene's germline CDR1 is SGHTA and CDR2 FQGNSA. The CDR3 spells CASQIKLNTEAFF. The DNA for the CDR3 is TGTGCCAGCCAAATAAAGTTGAACACTGAAGCTTTCTTT.

The chain is built from TRBV4-3 and TRBJ1-6; D unresolved. Trimming pared 1 base from V and 10 bases from J, leaving 23 bases between. Germline V gene lookup returns CDR1 LGHNA and CDR2 YSLEER. The CDR3 spans 18 residues. This CDR3 is CASSQVSWLAGRRSPLHF. Written as DNA, the CDR3 is TGCGCCAGCAGCCAAGTTTCTTGGTTGGCAGGACGGCGATCACCCCTCCACTTT.

This clone was detected only once. The chain is built from TRBV19 and TRBJ1-1; D not resolved. The CDR3 extends over 15 amino acids. CDR1 is LNHDA and CDR2 is SQIVND in the germline V gene (reference sequence). V was clipped by 3 bases and J by 4 bases, with 15 bases between them. CDR3 sequence reads: CASSIDPGKGTEAFF. CDR3 bases: TGTGCCAGTAGTATTGATCCGGGAAAGGGCACTGAAGCTTTCTTT.

The V gene is TRBV7-3, the J gene TRBJ2-3; 10 bases fit TRBD2. The V gene end was trimmed by 5 bases and the J gene end by 2 bases; junction bases not matched to a gene: 4. CDR1 and CDR2 from the germline V gene are SGHTA and FQGTGA. The CDR3 loop spans 15 amino acids. This CDR3 is CASSPTSGITDTQYF. DNA of the CDR3: TGTGCCAGCAGCCCAACTAGCGGGATCACAGATACGCAGTATTTT.

This clone is deemed medium-sized. The V and J genes are TRBV19 and TRBJ2-7; 7 bases are shared with TRBD2. This CDR3 region has 15 residues. Germline V gives CDR1 LNHDA, CDR2 SQIVND (reference sequence). Trimming at V came to 3 bases and at J to 7 bases, leaving 12 bases not matched to a gene. The CDR3, as DNA: TGTGCCAGTAGTATGGGGCTAGCGGCTTGGGAAGAGCAGTACTTC. This gives the protein CASSMGLAAWEEQYF.

This clone was picked up one time. This chain's CDR3 is CASRAGPRQPQHF. CDR3 DNA: TGTGCCAGCAGAGCGGGCCCTCGGCAGCCCCAGCATTTT. This rearrangement joins TRBV27 to TRBJ1-5, with D uncertain. Germline loops: CDR1 MNHEY, CDR2 SMNVEV (reference sequence). This CDR3 contains 13 residues. V was shortened by 6 bases and J by 7 bases, with 13 bases between the two germline ends.

This clone was observed a handful of times. V gene TRBV27 combines with J gene TRBJ1-2; TRBD1 is a possible D gene (5 bases). Germline values: CDR1 MNHEY, CDR2 SMNVEV (reference sequence). The CDR3 contains 13 residues. V shed 3 bases and J shed 2 bases, with 7 bases lying between them. CDR3 in amino acids: CASSFEGNYGYTF. CDR3 nucleotides: TGTGCCAGCAGTTTCGAGGGGAACTATGGCTACACCTTC.

This chain joins TRBV5-1 and TRBJ1-4; D not certain. Germline assignment: CDR1 SGHRS and CDR2 YFSETQ. The CDR3 covers 14 residues. V lost 5 bases, J lost 5 bases, and 13 bases lay in between. This CDR3 reads CASRADPENEKLFF. In DNA, the CDR3 is TGCGCCAGCAGGGCCGATCCGGAGAATGAAAAACTGTTTTTT.

The V gene is TRBV14, the J gene TRBJ2-1; 8 positions agree with TRBD2. The junction had 7 bases not matched to a gene; V was cut back by 2 bases and J by 4 bases. Per the germline V gene, CDR1 is SGHDN and CDR2 is FVKESK. This CDR3 has 16 amino acids. Here the CDR3 DNA reads TGTGCCAGCAGCCAACAGACCGGGAGGGCTTACAATGAGCAGTTCTTC. Residues: CASSQQTGRAYNEQFF.

This clone has only one observation. V and J are TRBV4-1 and TRBJ1-3; D not resolved. The CDR3 runs 15 residues. Germline V CDR1 and CDR2: MGHRA, YSYEKL. The V end was cut by 1 base, the J end by 0 bases, with 7 bases between. Here the CDR3 DNA reads TGCGCCAGCAGCCAAGGGACGGCCTCTGGAAACACCATATATTTT. Residues: CASSQGTASGNTIYF.

V and J are TRBV4-1 and TRBJ2-3, with 11 bases aligning to TRBD2. The V gene's germline CDR1 is MGHRA and CDR2 YSYEKL. The CDR3 has 16 residues. After removal of 4 bases from V and 2 bases from J, the junction contained 5 bases not matched to a gene. The CDR3 nucleotides read TGCGCCAGCAGCCCGACTAGCGGGAACCCCACAGATACGCAGTATTTT. This encodes CASSPTSGNPTDTQYF.

The chain combines TRBV27 with TRBJ2-7; 7 bases line up with TRBD2. The CDR3 is 13 amino acids. Germline trimming cut 6 bases from V and 0 bases from J; bases unmatched to any gene: 2. Germline lookup yields CDR1 MNHEY and CDR2 SMNVEV (reference sequence). The CDR3 is CASRERGSYEQYF. Written as DNA, the CDR3 is TGTGCCAGCAGGGAGCGGGGCTCCTACGAGCAGTACTTC.

V usage is TRBV12-3 or TRBV12-4 and J usage is TRBJ1-2; 7 bases map to TRBD1. This CDR3 contains 13 residues. V dropped 3 bases and J dropped 4; count of bases not matched to a gene: 2. The CDR3: CASSFGQVYGYTF. CDR3 DNA: TGTGCCAGCAGTTTCGGACAGGTCTATGGCTACACCTTC.

The genes are TRBV4-1 and TRBJ1-2; D possibly corresponds to TRBD1 (6 bases). With 0 bases removed from V and 3 bases from J, the gap between germline ends came to 14 bases. The CDR3 is 16 residues long. Per germline, CDR1 MGHRA and CDR2 YSYEKL. CDR3 sequence (DNA): TGCGCCAGCAGCCAAGAACAGGGAGTCGGGTACTATGGCTACACCTTC. It is translated as CASSQEQGVGYYGYTF.

The CDR3 here is CASSATGTMGYTF. CDR3 bases: TGTGCCAGCAGCGCGACGGGGACTATGGGGTACACCTTC. The chain is built from TRBV2 and TRBJ1-2; tentatively, D is TRBD1 (5 bases). This CDR3 spans 13 amino acids. V was cut by 6 bases and J by 11 bases, with 19 bases left in between. Germline V gene data show CDR1 as SNHLY and CDR2 as FYNNEI.

This CDR3 reads CASSQVKPGPSGNTIYF. The DNA of the CDR3 is TGTGCCAGCAGCCAGGTCAAACCGGGGCCGAGTGGAAACACCATATATTTT. The rearrangement joins TRBV4-2 to TRBJ1-3; D is possibly TRBD1 (5 bases). CDR1 and CDR2 (germline): LGHNA, YNFKEQ. CDR3 length equals 17 residues. V lost 3 bases to trimming and J lost 3 bases, with 18 bases between them.

J is TRBJ2-1 and V is TRBV7-8; weak D call: TRBD2 (6 bases). V was pared by 6 bases and J by 6 bases, with 9 bases between. Germline-derived CDR1 and CDR2 are SGHVS and FQNEAQ. CDR3 length: 12 amino acids. CDR3 in amino acids: CASRVGGNEQFF. CDR3 nucleotide sequence: TGTGCCAGCAGGGTGGGGGGCAATGAGCAGTTCTTC.